The 19 T cell receptor beta chains presented below share a single source sample, sequenced in a study of T cells in tuberculosis. Generated by immunoSEQ multiplex PCR, the TCRdb table keeps only in-frame clones and is missing some. The sample contains around 50,000 clones, 88% of which appear only once. After thawing and overnight rest, PBMC were stained with GMM-loaded CD1B tetramer, viability dye and anti-CD3 for sorting. The CD1B tetramers carried C32 glucose monomycolate purified from Rhodococcus equi. The specimen was CD1b-GMM tetramer-negative cells sorted from PBMCs. The receptors were sampled from an adult woman with latent tuberculosis.

The rearrangement links TRBV7-6 to TRBJ1-6, with TRBD1 matching over 8 bases. Germline trimming cut 5 bases from V and 7 bases from J; bases unmatched to any gene: 10. The CDR3 spans 16 residues. Germline V gene data show CDR1 as SGHVS and CDR2 as FNYEAQ. CDR3 sequence reads: CASSLGQGGVNSPLHF. CDR3 sequence (DNA): TGTGCCAGCAGCCTAGGACAGGGTGGGGTAAATTCACCCCTCCACTTT.

The count of this clone is one. The chain has TRBV4-3 and TRBJ2-7; 8 nucleotides line up with TRBD1. The V gene's germline CDR1 is LGHNA and CDR2 YSLEER. This CDR3 is 17 amino acids long. Losses at the gene ends were 2 bases for V and 3 bases for J; bases not matched to a gene: 12. CDR3 sequence reads: CASSQFWTGPFDYEQYF. The CDR3 bases are TGCGCCAGCAGCCAATTTTGGACAGGGCCTTTTGACTACGAGCAGTACTTC.

The rearrangement links TRBV6-6 to TRBJ2-2; 9 bases map to TRBD1. Germline values: CDR1 MNHNY, CDR2 SVGAGI (reference sequence). Losses at the gene ends were 6 bases for V and 4 bases for J; bases not matched to a gene: 3. The CDR3 spans 14 residues. The CDR3 bases are TGTGCCAGCAGGGACAGGGGAGGCACCGGGGAGCTGTTTTTT. Its translation: CASRDRGGTGELFF.

V usage is TRBV5-4 and J usage is TRBJ1-2; D perhaps matches TRBD1 (5 bases). This CDR3 has 17 residues. CDR1 is SGHNT and CDR2 is YYREEE in the germline V gene (reference sequence). The V gene lost 0 bases and the J gene lost 8 bases, with 23 bases spanning the gap. The CDR3 spells CASSLDPGSGVGTGYTF. CDR3 DNA sequence: TGTGCCAGCAGCTTGGACCCAGGTTCGGGGGTCGGTACAGGCTACACCTTC.

CDR3 amino acids: CASSLGGGYSGELFF. CDR3 DNA sequence: TGTGCCAGCAGCTTAGGGGGAGGATACTCCGGGGAGCTGTTTTTT. The rearrangement links TRBV7-8 to TRBJ2-2, with TRBD2 as a possible D gene (6 bases). The germline CDR1 and CDR2 sequences are SGHVS and FQNEAQ. This CDR3 has 15 residues. Between the trimmed V and J ends, which lost 1 base and 6 bases, there was a span of 12 bases. Based on the CDR3 plus reference TRBV7-8 and TRBJ2-2, the full variable domain is GAGVSQSPRYKVAKRGQDVALRCDPISGHVSLFWYQQALGQGPEFLTYFQNEAQLDKSGLPSDRFFAERPEGSVSTLKIQRTQQEDSAVYLCASSLGGGYSGELFFGEGSRLTVL.

J is TRBJ1-2 and V is TRBV7-2, with TRBD1 matching over 12 bases. The CDR3 has 14 residues. Germline CDR1 SGHTA, CDR2 FQGNSA. J gave up 7 bases and V 5 bases, and 5 bases lay outside the gene matches. This CDR3 is CASSGGQGASGYTF. CDR3 sequence (DNA): TGTGCCAGCAGCGGGGGACAGGGGGCCTCTGGCTACACCTTC.

J is TRBJ2-2 and V is TRBV5-1; TRBD1 might be the D (5 bases). CDR1 SGHRS and CDR2 YFSETQ come from the germline V gene. V lost 7 bases and J 2 bases, leaving 12 bases between the germline ends. This CDR3 contains 14 residues. Here the CDR3 DNA reads TGCGCCAGCCGATCCCAGGGCAACACCGGGGAGCTGTTTTTT. As protein: CASRSQGNTGELFF. The complete variable domain, with remaining parts taken from reference TRBV5-1 and TRBJ2-2, reads KAGVTQTPRYLIKTRGQQVTLSCSPISGHRSVSWYQQTPGQGLQFLFEYFSETQRNKGNFPGRFSGRQFSNSRSEMNVSTLELGDSALYLCASRSQGNTGELFFGEGSRLTVL.

Note on this clone: The junction does not match germline at one end; this may be a read error. V gene TRBV7-7 combines with J gene TRBJ2-5; D not certain. CDR1 SSHAT and CDR2 FNYEAQ come from the germline V gene (reference sequence). The CDR3 totals 14 residues. CDR3 amino acids: CASSLVPLEETQYF. DNA of the CDR3: TGTGCTAGCAGCTTAGTCCCTCTCGAAGAGACCCAGTACTTC. The full variable domain, completed using reference TRBV7-7 and TRBJ2-5, is GAGVSQSPRYKVTKRGQDVTLRCDPISSHATLYWYQQALGQGPEFLTYFNYEAQPDKSGLPSDRFSAERPEGSISTLTIQRTEQRDSAMYRCASSLVPLEETQYFGPGTRLLVL.

The sample holds a few counts of this clone. The J gene is TRBJ2-2, the V gene TRBV5-4, with unresolved D. Trimming took off 3 bases at V and 4 bases at J, with 16 bases between the two ends. The CDR3 has 16 amino acids. Germline V gene lookup returns CDR1 SGHNT and CDR2 YYREEE (reference sequence). CDR3 bases: TGTGCCAGCAGCTCAAGACTGCCGCTAGGCACCGGGGAGCTGTTTTTT. This gives the protein CASSSRLPLGTGELFF.

This chain connects TRBV11-2 to TRBJ2-2; 9 bases align to TRBD1. J lost 4 bases, V lost 6 bases, and 6 bases had no gene match. Looked up from germline, CDR1 is SGHAT and CDR2 is FQNNGV. This CDR3 region has 15 residues. CDR3 residues: CASRRGQGSTGELFF. CDR3 coding DNA: TGTGCCAGCAGAAGGGGACAGGGAAGCACCGGGGAGCTGTTTTTT.

The rearrangement joins TRBV30 to TRBJ2-5, with D possibly matching TRBD1 (6 bases). V was trimmed by 0 bases and J by 1 base, leaving 12 bases between them. This CDR3 is 15 amino acids long. The germline V gene encodes CDR1 GTSNPN and CDR2 SVGIG (reference sequence). CDR3 sequence (DNA): TGTGCCTGGAGTGTTGGACAGAACCTCCAAGAGACCCAGTACTTC. Amino acids: CAWSVGQNLQETQYF.

The rearrangement joins TRBV29-1 to TRBJ2-2, with 10 bases matching TRBD1. This CDR3 has 14 residues. The germline V gene encodes CDR1 SQVTM and CDR2 ANQGSEA. The V and J ends lost 6 bases and 7 bases, in that order; junction bases with no gene match: 8. The DNA of the CDR3 is TGCAGCGTCCCCGGGACAGGGGTAGGCGGGGAGCTGTTTTTT. The encoded protein is CSVPGTGVGGELFF.

Only one count was recorded for this clone. The chain's CDR3 is CASSGRLAGYYNEQFF. Here the CDR3 DNA reads TGTGCCAGCAGTGGACGACTAGCGGGCTACTACAATGAGCAGTTCTTC. The chain is built from TRBV6-1 and TRBJ2-1; 10 bases align to TRBD2. Trimming at V came to 4 bases and at J to 3 bases, leaving 6 bases not matched to a gene. In germline, CDR1 is MNHNS, CDR2 SASEGT. There are 16 residues in the CDR3.

V is TRBV19 and J is TRBJ1-5, with 8 bases matching TRBD1. Trimming removed 4 bases from V and 1 base from J; junction bases left unmatched: 3. The CDR3 extends over 15 amino acids. Germline loops: CDR1 LNHDA, CDR2 SQIVND (reference sequence). CDR3 in amino acids: CASSTDRGSNQPQHF. The CDR3 nucleotides read TGTGCCAGTAGTACAGACAGGGGCAGCAATCAGCCCCAGCATTTT.

The chain carries TRBV7-6 and TRBJ1-1; 8 bases map to TRBD1. The CDR3 spans 13 residues. Per germline, CDR1 SGHVS and CDR2 FNYEAQ. V was clipped by 5 bases and J by 4 bases; unmatched bases: 3. CDR3 in amino acids: CASSGTGGTEAFF. CDR3 nucleotides: TGTGCCAGCAGCGGAACAGGGGGCACTGAAGCTTTCTTT.

The rearrangement uses TRBV6-6 and TRBJ1-6; D possibly corresponds to TRBD1 (6 bases). The CDR3 totals 15 residues. Trimming stripped 6 bases from V and 9 bases from J, with 18 bases between. The V gene's germline CDR1 is MNHNY and CDR2 SVGAGI (reference sequence). CDR3 sequence: CASRPTTGPGSPLHF. As DNA, the CDR3 is TGTGCCAGCAGACCCACCACAGGGCCAGGTTCACCCCTCCACTTT.

The chain recombines TRBV19 with TRBJ2-2; maybe TRBD1 (9 bases). Between the trimmed V and J ends, which lost 3 bases and 4 bases, there was a span of 21 bases. From germline, CDR1 is LNHDA and CDR2 SQIVND (reference sequence). There are 18 residues in the CDR3. The CDR3 reads CASSIGLAGQGSTGELFF. CDR3 DNA sequence: TGTGCCAGTAGTATCGGATTAGCGGGACAGGGCAGCACCGGGGAGCTGTTTTTT. Together with reference TRBV19 and TRBJ2-2, the CDR3 gives the full variable domain: DGGITQSPKYLFRKEGQNVTLSCEQNLNHDAMYWYRQDPGQGLRLIYYSQIVNDFQKGDIAEGYSVSREKKESFPLTVTSAQKNPTAFYLCASSIGLAGQGSTGELFFGEGSRLTVL.

The chain joins TRBV27 to TRBJ2-7; 8 nucleotides match TRBD2. Germline CDR1 reads MNHEY; CDR2 reads SMNVEV (reference sequence). The CDR3 is 15 residues long. The V gene end was trimmed by 2 bases and the J gene end by 3 bases; junction bases not matched to a gene: 6. CDR3 loop: CASSLTPSGHYEQYF. The CDR3 DNA reads as TGTGCCAGCAGTTTAACTCCTAGCGGGCACTACGAGCAGTACTTC.

V and J are TRBV28 and TRBJ2-7; D is possibly TRBD2 (6 bases). The CDR3 loop spans 15 amino acids. The germline V gene has CDR1 MDHEN and CDR2 SYDVKM. The V end lost 2 bases, the J end lost 0 bases, and 11 bases lay between the germline ends. The CDR3 DNA reads TGTGCCAGCAGTTTACTAGCGAGTAGCTCCTACGAGCAGTACTTC. It translates to CASSLLASSSYEQYF.